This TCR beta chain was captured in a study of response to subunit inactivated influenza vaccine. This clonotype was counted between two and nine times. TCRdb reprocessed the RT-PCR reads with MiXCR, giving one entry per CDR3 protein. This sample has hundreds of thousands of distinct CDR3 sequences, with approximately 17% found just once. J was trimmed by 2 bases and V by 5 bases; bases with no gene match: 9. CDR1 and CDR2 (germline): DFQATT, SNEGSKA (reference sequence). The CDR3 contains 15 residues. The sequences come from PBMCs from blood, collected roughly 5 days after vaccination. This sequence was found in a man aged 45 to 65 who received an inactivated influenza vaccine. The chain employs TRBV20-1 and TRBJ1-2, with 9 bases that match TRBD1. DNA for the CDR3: TGCAGTGCTCTTACTACCGGGACAGGGAACTATGGCTACACCTTC. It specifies CSALTTGTGNYGYTF.